This T cell receptor (beta chain) was captured in a study of blood T cells in healthy people across ages. Each individual donor underwent a draw of roughly 10 milliliters of peripheral blood. The total RNA that was extracted per sample amounted to at least 5 micrograms. A second PCR, run for roughly 7 to 12 cycles, used a sample-barcoded 5' primer plus a J-beta primer mix. Every cDNA was tagged by a template-switch adaptor with 12 random nucleotides. Each of the samples gave a minimum of 3 million paired-end reads that contained CDR3. TCRdb re-called the 5' RACE reads through MiXCR, storing one row per CDR3 protein. The data hold about 780,000 distinct CDR3 sequences, with approximately 65% observed a single time. This CDR3 spans 11 amino acids. CDR1 and CDR2 (germline): MNHEY, SVGAGI. The V and J ends lost 7 bases and 7 bases respectively, with 9 bases between them.

The V gene is TRBV6-5, the J gene TRBJ2-3, with a tentative D call TRBD2 (5 bases). The receptor was derived from a man aged 25-45 years in good health. Sequenced input: blood. In nucleotides, the CDR3 is TGTGCCAGCACGAGGGATAATACGCAGTATTTT. Translated, it gives CASTRDNTQYF.